The T cell receptor (beta chain) described here comes from a study of T-cell reconstitution after alpha-beta-depleted transplantation in children (dated by TCRdb to the mid-2010s). For the wider study: Using TCR repertoire profiling, the study quantitatively followed how T-cell immune reconstitution unfolded in children after TCRalphabeta/CD19-depleted allogeneic hematopoietic cell transplantation.

Relative to germline, V is missing 5 bases and J is missing 3 bases, with 9 bases of the junction outside any gene match. CDR3 length: 16 amino acids, cysteine to phenylalanine. The kept DNA is CDR3 alone, 48 bases in frame from the first base. The germline V gene specifies LGHNA as CDR1 and YSLEER as CDR2. This clonotype has a count of ten or more. Its antigen remains undetermined. Nothing much larger sits one base from this clone, and base qualities are not available. The library was built by means of PCR. The reads were generated on an Illumina HiSeq 2500. Molecular barcoding was employed in the preparation of TCR libraries, with unique molecular identifiers being used to normalize TCRbeta repertoire quantification. TCRdb passed the public sequencing reads through fastp at Q25 and MiXCR, retaining productive beta sequences. Every entry covers one CDR3 protein and lists the most common genes and DNA from its rows. The sample yields almost 400,000 distinct CDR3 sequences; around 21% were counted once. The ten largest account for around 4% of the sample.

This sequence originates from a human donor who donated a stem cell graft to a child with acute myeloid leukemia. The sequencing here drew on PBMCs from the stem cell graft donor, taken from the stem cell graft. The rearrangement combines TRBV4-3 with TRBJ2-1, with 8 bases matching TRBD2. The sequence in DNA is TGCGCCAGCAGCGAAGCCTCAGCGGGAGACTACAATGAGCAGTTCTTC. Its protein is CASSEASAGDYNEQFF.